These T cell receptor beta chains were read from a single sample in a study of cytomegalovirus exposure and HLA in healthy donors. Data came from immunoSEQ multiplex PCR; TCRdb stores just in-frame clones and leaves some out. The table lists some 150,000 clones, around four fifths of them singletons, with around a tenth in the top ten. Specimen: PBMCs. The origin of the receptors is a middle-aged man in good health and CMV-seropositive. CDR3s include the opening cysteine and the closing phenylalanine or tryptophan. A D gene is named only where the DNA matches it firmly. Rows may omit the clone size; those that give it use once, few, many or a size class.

DNA: TGTGCCAGCAGTTTATTCGTGAGACAGTCGTATGGCTACACCTTC; CDR3: CASSLFVRQSYGYTF; V: TRBV28; J: TRBJ1-2; size: -; D: -
DNA: TGTGCCATCGCCGGCCCCGCGACAGGATTCACCTACAATGAGCAGTTCTTC; CDR3: CAIAGPATGFTYNEQFF; V: TRBV10-3; J: TRBJ2-1; size: once; D: -
DNA: TGTGCCTGGAGTCTCCTTGGCCCAGCCCAGTACTTC; CDR3: CAWSLLGPAQYF; V: TRBV30; J: TRBJ2-5; size: -; D: -
DNA: TGCGCCAGCAGCCCTCCCGGCGGGGGTGAGCAGTTCTTC; CDR3: CASSPPGGGEQFF; V: TRBV5-1; J: TRBJ2-1; size: few; D: TRBD2
DNA: TGTGCCACCAGCAGGGGACAGGGGATCACTGAAGCTTTCTTT; CDR3: CATSRGQGITEAFF; V: TRBV15; J: TRBJ1-1; size: -; D: TRBD1
DNA: TGTGCCAGCAGAAACACAGGGGGCGATTACCACGAGCAGTACTTC; CDR3: CASRNTGGDYHEQYF; V: TRBV28; J: TRBJ2-7; size: few; D: TRBD1
DNA: TGTGCCAGCAGCTTAGAAAGAGGTCCCTATGGCTACACCTTC; CDR3: CASSLERGPYGYTF; V: TRBV7-2; J: TRBJ1-2; size: -; D: -
DNA: TGTGCCAGCAGTTTATTTAAGAGCGGGAGCTCCTACGAGCAGTACTTC; CDR3: CASSLFKSGSSYEQYF; V: TRBV28; J: TRBJ2-7; size: -; D: TRBD2
DNA: TGTGCCAGCAGCCCGGGGGATTCTCGGGTCTTCGTGTACTTC; CDR3: CASSPGDSRVFVYF; V: TRBV9; J: TRBJ2-4; size: -; D: -
DNA: TGTGCCAGCAGGGGACAGGGGCGGAATTCACCCCTCCACTTT; CDR3: CASRGQGRNSPLHF; V: TRBV6-5; J: TRBJ1-6; size: -; D: TRBD1
DNA: TGTGCCAGCAGCCTGAAGGGACAAACCTACGAGCAGTACTTC; CDR3: CASSLKGQTYEQYF; V: TRBV11-1; J: TRBJ2-7; size: -; D: -
DNA: TGTGCCAGCAGCCCTAATCGTCCTCCCTCCTACGAGCAGTACTTC; CDR3: CASSPNRPPSYEQYF; V: TRBV11-2; J: TRBJ2-7; size: -; D: -
DNA: TGCAGCGTTGTCCCGGGGACTAGCGGCTACGAGCAGTACTTC; CDR3: CSVVPGTSGYEQYF; V: TRBV29-1; J: TRBJ2-7; size: -; D: TRBD2